The clone carrying this T cell receptor (beta chain) was counted once. This entry comes from a study of blood T cell repertoires in COVID-19. Data came from immunoSEQ multiplex PCR; TCRdb stores just in-frame clones and leaves some out. The repertoire consists of some 200,000 clones, with 65% to 90% occurring once and the leading ten covering approximately 6.1%. CDR1 is LGHNA, CDR2 YSLEER, per germline. This CDR3 contains 14 residues. Trimming removed 0 bases at V and 0 bases at J, with 3 bases between. Sequenced sample: peripheral blood. The J gene is TRBJ1-5, the V gene TRBV4-3; D uncertain. This clonotype was sampled from a man of 80 years or more with acute or convalescent COVID-19. CDR3 nucleotide sequence: TGCGCCAGCAGCCAAGATAATAGCAATCAGCCCCAGCATTTT. Translation gives CASSQDNSNQPQHF.